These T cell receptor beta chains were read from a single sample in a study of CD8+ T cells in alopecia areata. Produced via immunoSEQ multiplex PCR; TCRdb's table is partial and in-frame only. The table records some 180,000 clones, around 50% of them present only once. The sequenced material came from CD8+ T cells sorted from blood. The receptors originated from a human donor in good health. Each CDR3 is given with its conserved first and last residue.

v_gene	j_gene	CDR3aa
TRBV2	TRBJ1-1	CASRPTAKNTEAFF
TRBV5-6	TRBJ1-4	CASTGTKEKLFF
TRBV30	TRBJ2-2	CAWSGTNTGELFF
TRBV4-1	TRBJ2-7	CASSQEVAGSAYEQYF
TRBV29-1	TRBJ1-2	CSVSGARGYTF
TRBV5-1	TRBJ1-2	CASTAKDPNYGYTF
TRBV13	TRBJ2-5	CASSTSGGTWETQYF
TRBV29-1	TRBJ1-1	CSVEGSTGNAFF
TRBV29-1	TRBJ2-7	CSVGEGISYEQYF
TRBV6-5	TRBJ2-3	CASMGGYSTDTQYF
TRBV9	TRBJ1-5	CASSVGEGQPQHF
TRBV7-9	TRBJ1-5	CASSLGDQPQHF
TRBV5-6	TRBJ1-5	CASSLGDSKAQHF
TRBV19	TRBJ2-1	CASSLGQGVGNEQFF
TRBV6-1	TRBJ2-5	CASSEGAAQETQYF
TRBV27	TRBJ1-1	CASSLGAANTEAFF
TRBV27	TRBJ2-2	CASSLYLGQDTGELFF
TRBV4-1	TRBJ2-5	CASSQVHPGQETQYF
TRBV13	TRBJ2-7	CASSPAQAGLVEQYF
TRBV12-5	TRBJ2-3	CASGIGGAPRSDTQYF
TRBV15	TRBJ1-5	CATSFDRARDQPQHF
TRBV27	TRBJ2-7	CASSSASGGYHEQYF
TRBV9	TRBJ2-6	CASSVSGTPSGANVLTF
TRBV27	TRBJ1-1	CASRTPGSTEAFF
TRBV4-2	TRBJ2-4	CASSQESLVGDIQYF
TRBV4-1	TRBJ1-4	CASSQDGPNEKLFF
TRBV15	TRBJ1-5	CATSSAGSQPQHF
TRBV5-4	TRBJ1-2	CASSPSRGTGYGYTF
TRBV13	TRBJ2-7	CASSLRSRAYEQYF
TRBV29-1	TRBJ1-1	CSVEWFAETRTEAFF
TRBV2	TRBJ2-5	CASTSGTDQETQYF
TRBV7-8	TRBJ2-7	CASSWGTSGTYEQYF
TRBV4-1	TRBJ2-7	CASSQVGSSSYEQYF
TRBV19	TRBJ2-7	CASSIGTGAYEQYF
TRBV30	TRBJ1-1	CAWSVTANTEAFF
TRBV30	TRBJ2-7	CAWSIDGGTGLDEQYF
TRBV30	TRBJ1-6	CACLRTADSDSPLHF
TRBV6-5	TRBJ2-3	CASSYSMTPDTQYF
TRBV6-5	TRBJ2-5	CASSYGVGTQYF
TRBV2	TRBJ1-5	CASSEGGGRGFNQPQHF
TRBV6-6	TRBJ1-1	CASLHGNTEAFF
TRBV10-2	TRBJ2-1	CASSEAGVGEQFF
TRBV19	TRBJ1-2	CASSPGATGAYGYTF
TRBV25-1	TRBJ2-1	CASRKDRYNEQFF
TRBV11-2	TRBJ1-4	CASSWGPTNEKLFF
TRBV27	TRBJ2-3	CASRRGDTQYF
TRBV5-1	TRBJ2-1	CASSFSGGGAEQFF
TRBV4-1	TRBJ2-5	CASSPGQGETQYF
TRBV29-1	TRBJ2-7	CSVSGPMAEEQYF
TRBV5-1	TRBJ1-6	CASSDGIPLNSPLHF
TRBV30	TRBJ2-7	CAWKNQGVYEQYF
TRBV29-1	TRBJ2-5	CSVAPGGQETQYF
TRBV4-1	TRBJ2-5	CASSPGLAEQETQYF